Below are 27 T cell receptor beta chains sequenced from a single sample in a study of blood T cells in healthy people across ages. A second PCR of 7 to 11 cycles used a sample-barcoded 5' primer and a J-beta primer mix. TCRdb itself ran the 5' RACE reads through MiXCR, one entry per CDR3 protein. The table records 1.5 million to 2 million distinct CDR3 sequences, roughly 28% of them present only once. What was sequenced was blood. Every receptor here comes from a woman aged 25 to 39 in good health.

This clonotype was observed many times. The gene calls are TRBV12-3 or TRBV12-4 and TRBJ2-7; D might be TRBD1 (6 bases). The CDR3 length is 15 residues. V was clipped by 6 bases and J by 3 bases, with 18 bases between them. In nucleotides, the CDR3 is TGTGCCAGCAGGAGGACATCAGGGGCGAGCTACGAGCAGTACTTC. Its protein is CASRRTSGASYEQYF.

This clonotype showed up many times. The chain is built from TRBV28 and TRBJ2-7; possibly TRBD1 for D (6 bases). This CDR3 contains 13 residues. Trimming removed 9 bases from V and 3 bases from J, with 15 bases in between. The germline V gene has CDR1 MDHEN and CDR2 SYDVKM. CDR3 loop: CASSGTPNYEQYF. The CDR3 DNA reads TGTGCCAGTTCCGGGACACCCAACTACGAGCAGTACTTC.

J is TRBJ1-2 and V is TRBV7-2; TRBD1 matches at 8 bases. V shed 7 bases and J 3 bases; nucleotides not matched to a gene: 7. This CDR3 has 14 residues. Germline CDR1 is SGHTA and CDR2 is FQGNSA. CDR3 DNA: TGTGCCAGCAAAGCGACAGGGGCGGACTATGGCTACACCTTC. Translation gives CASKATGADYGYTF.

Comment on this clonotype: Compared with germline, one end of the junction differs, possibly owing to a read error. This chain joins TRBV7-9 and TRBJ2-5; the D is unclear. Germline V gene data show CDR1 as SEHNR and CDR2 as FQNEAQ (reference sequence). This CDR3 has 13 residues. The chain's CDR3 is CTSSLVAEEAQYF. For the CDR3, the DNA is TGTACCAGCAGCTTAGTAGCTGAAGAGGCCCAGTACTTC.

The V call is TRBV5-1, the J call TRBJ2-7, with D maybe TRBD1 (6 bases). The CDR3 is 13 amino acids. Germline values: CDR1 SGHRS, CDR2 YFSETQ. The V end lost 0 bases, the J end lost 9 bases, and 13 bases lay between the germline ends. The CDR3 sequence: CASSLEAGVPQYF. The CDR3, as DNA: TGCGCCAGCAGCTTGGAGGCAGGGGTTCCGCAGTACTTC. The variable domain in full, completed from reference TRBV5-1 and TRBJ2-7, reads KAGVTQTPRYLIKTRGQQVTLSCSPISGHRSVSWYQQTPGQGLQFLFEYFSETQRNKGNFPGRFSGRQFSNSRSEMNVSTLELGDSALYLCASSLEAGVPQYFGPGTRLTVT.

This clonotype has just a few counts. The chain couples TRBV4-1 to TRBJ1-5; D is unresolved. CDR3 length: 15 residues. V was trimmed by 4 bases and J by 0 bases, leaving 10 bases between them. Germline lookup yields CDR1 MGHRA and CDR2 YSYEKL. CDR3 protein: CASSPHAYSNQPQHF. The DNA of the CDR3 is TGCGCCAGCAGCCCACACGCGTATAGCAATCAGCCCCAGCATTTT.

This clonotype has a handful of counts. The gene calls are TRBV18 and TRBJ1-6, with 8 bases aligning to TRBD1. The V gene's germline CDR1 is KGHSH and CDR2 LQKENI. V shed 8 bases and J 6 bases; nucleotides not matched to a gene: 6. This CDR3 comprises 14 residues. DNA for the CDR3: TGTGCCAGCCAAGGGGACAGGAGTAATTCACCCCTCCACTTT. Protein product: CASQGDRSNSPLHF.

This chain links TRBV3-1 with TRBJ2-4; 9 bases are a match to TRBD2. V lost 2 bases to trimming and J lost 13 bases; unmatched junction nucleotides: 15. Looked up from germline, CDR1 is LGHDT and CDR2 is YNNKEL (reference sequence). This CDR3 contains 16 residues. The CDR3 DNA follows: TGTGCCAGCAGCCAAACTCTAGCGGGGTCCTACAATGAGCAGTACTTC. This sequence encodes CASSQTLAGSYNEQYF.

The chain is built from TRBV7-2 and TRBJ2-1; TRBD2 agrees at 7 bases. Germline trimming cut 5 bases from V and 8 bases from J; bases unmatched to any gene: 12. The germline CDR1 and CDR2 sequences are SGHTA and FQGNSA. CDR3 length: 15 residues. CDR3 amino acids: CASSGGTNRGDEQFF. The CDR3 coding sequence is TGTGCCAGCAGCGGTGGGACTAACCGGGGGGATGAGCAGTTCTTC.

V is TRBV7-3 and J is TRBJ2-4, with 8 bases aligning to TRBD2. V dropped 8 bases and J dropped 15; count of bases not matched to a gene: 18. The germline V gene encodes CDR1 SGHTA and CDR2 FQGTGA. The CDR3 is made up of 14 amino acids. DNA of the CDR3: TGTGCCAGCTCGAGAACGGGGGGGCAGTACGAGCGGTACTTC. It yields the protein CASSRTGGQYERYF.

This clonotype was seen only a few times. This chain joins TRBV20-1 and TRBJ2-7; the match to TRBD1 covers 10 bases. The germline V gene encodes CDR1 DFQATT and CDR2 SNEGSKA (reference sequence). The CDR3 runs 15 residues. With 0 bases clipped from V and 3 bases from J, the junction kept 5 bases outside the gene matches. CDR3 loop: CSARDLGTGVYEQYF. CDR3 nucleotides: TGCAGTGCTAGAGATCTTGGGACAGGGGTCTACGAGCAGTACTTC.

The V and J genes are TRBV2 and TRBJ2-3; possibly TRBD1 for D (6 bases). Trimming removed 3 bases from V and 2 bases from J, with 12 bases in between. The CDR3 contains 15 residues. Germline-derived CDR1 and CDR2 are SNHLY and FYNNEI. The CDR3 region has the DNA TGTGCCAGCAGTGATAGGGGACATTCCACAGATACGCAGTATTTT. This encodes CASSDRGHSTDTQYF.

This chain links TRBV12-3 or TRBV12-4 with TRBJ2-6; D gene ambiguous. V gave up 2 bases and J gave up 2 bases, with 10 bases separating them. The CDR3 is 16 amino acids. In nucleotides, the CDR3 is TGTGCCAGCAGTTTACTCGGTCTGCCTGGGGCCAACGTCCTGACTTTC. Its translation is CASSLLGLPGANVLTF.

The chain combines TRBV20-1 with TRBJ1-3; 11 bases fit TRBD1. V shed 6 bases, J shed 3 bases, and the junction held 4 bases outside the gene matches. The CDR3 has 14 residues. Germline V gives CDR1 DFQATT, CDR2 SNEGSKA (reference sequence). DNA of the CDR3: TGCAGTGCCCGGACAGGGGGCTATGGAAACACCATATATTTT. As protein: CSARTGGYGNTIYF.

The sample holds many counts of this clonotype. The V and J genes are TRBV5-1 and TRBJ1-6, with D possibly being TRBD1 (5 bases). The CDR3 covers 16 residues. CDR1 and CDR2 (germline): SGHRS, YFSETQ. The germline V and J ends were trimmed by 0 bases and 0 bases, with 7 bases remaining between them. CDR3 sequence (DNA): TGCGCCAGCAGCTTGGAGGGGAGCTCCTATAATTCACCCCTCCACTTT. Translated, it gives CASSLEGSSYNSPLHF.

The chain employs TRBV20-1 and TRBJ2-7, with D possibly being TRBD2 (6 bases). The V end lost 0 bases, the J end lost 3 bases, and 12 bases lay between the germline ends. Germline CDR1 reads DFQATT; CDR2 reads SNEGSKA (reference sequence). This CDR3 region has 14 residues. The DNA for the CDR3 is TGCAGTGCTAGAGATGAGGCGGGATACTACGAGCAGTACTTC. Translating it yields CSARDEAGYYEQYF.

Only a few counts were recorded for this clonotype. The V and J genes are TRBV20-1 and TRBJ1-5; D may be TRBD1 (5 bases). V shed 5 bases and J shed 0 bases, with 14 bases lying between them. CDR1 and CDR2 (germline): DFQATT, SNEGSKA (reference sequence). The CDR3 totals 15 residues. The CDR3 region has the DNA TGCAGTGCTGGGGACGCGCGAGATAGCAATCAGCCCCAGCATTTT. It specifies CSAGDARDSNQPQHF.

This clonotype has at least ten counts. The chain uses TRBV4-1 and TRBJ1-6; 8 positions agree with TRBD1. Per the germline V gene, CDR1 is MGHRA and CDR2 is YSYEKL. The V and J ends lost 0 bases and 10 bases, in that order; junction bases with no gene match: 11. CDR3 length equals 17 residues. The CDR3 DNA follows: TGCGCCAGCAGCCAAGAAGGGGCAGGACAGGGCGGATCACCCCTCCACTTT. Its translation: CASSQEGAGQGGSPLHF.

This clonotype was observed a handful of times. The chain recombines TRBV4-3 with TRBJ2-7; tentative D call: TRBD2 (7 bases). Trimming pared 0 bases from V and 3 bases from J, leaving 18 bases between. The CDR3 totals 17 residues. Germline V CDR1 and CDR2: LGHNA, YSLEER. The CDR3 nucleotides are TGCGCCAGCAGCCAAGAAGTGGGAGGGGGGGCCTACTACGAGCAGTACTTC. This codes for CASSQEVGGGAYYEQYF.

This clonotype has more than one count but fewer than ten. The chain combines TRBV15 with TRBJ2-4; D ambiguous. The V gene lost 3 bases and the J gene lost 6 bases, with 6 bases spanning the gap. CDR3 length: 12 residues. CDR1 LNHNV and CDR2 YYDKDF come from the germline V gene (reference sequence). For the CDR3, the DNA is TGTGCCACCAGCAGTACAAGAAACATTCAGTACTTC. Translation: CATSSTRNIQYF.

This rearrangement joins TRBV18 to TRBJ2-1; D not resolved. V was shortened by 3 bases and J by 7 bases, with 10 bases between the two germline ends. Germline V CDR1 and CDR2: KGHSH, LQKENI. The CDR3 totals 13 residues. Written as DNA, the CDR3 is TGTGCCAGCTCACCTGGGCAGGTAAATGAGCAGTTCTTC. This gives the protein CASSPGQVNEQFF.

The table lists this clonotype with a few counts. The chain couples TRBV5-1 to TRBJ1-2; weak D call: TRBD1 (5 bases). Deletions cut 0 bases from V and 7 bases from J, with 13 bases between. The CDR3 consists of 14 residues. Germline V lookup: CDR1 SGHRS, CDR2 YFSETQ. CDR3 sequence (DNA): TGCGCCAGCAGCTTGGAGCCAGGGCTTGTTGGCTACACCTTC. This encodes CASSLEPGLVGYTF.

The V call is TRBV4-3, the J call TRBJ2-7, with no clear D. The CDR3 totals 13 residues. Germline V lookup: CDR1 LGHNA, CDR2 YSLEER. Trimming shortened V by 1 base and J by 7 bases, and 11 bases separated the two germline ends. CDR3 protein: CASSQVLVEEQYF. In DNA, the CDR3 is TGCGCCAGCAGCCAAGTTCTAGTTGAAGAGCAGTACTTC.

This clonotype came up a few times. The rearrangement uses TRBV29-1 and TRBJ2-7; the match to TRBD1 covers 10 bases. The J segment lost 2 bases and the V segment lost 7 bases, leaving 5 bases of the junction unmatched. Germline-derived CDR1 and CDR2 are SQVTM and ANQGSEA. The CDR3 has 13 amino acids. CDR3 residues: CSAGQGETYEQYF. CDR3 sequence (DNA): TGCAGCGCAGGACAGGGGGAGACCTACGAGCAGTACTTC.

This clonotype has ten or more counts. V is TRBV7-6 and J is TRBJ2-4; D is unresolved. Trimming pared 5 bases from V and 7 bases from J, leaving 12 bases between. The CDR3 has 13 amino acids. Per germline, CDR1 SGHVS and CDR2 FNYEAQ. In DNA form, the CDR3 reads TGTGCCAGCAGCCCGTCCGCCAGGAACATTCAGTACTTC. It specifies CASSPSARNIQYF.

The chain has TRBV7-9 and TRBJ2-5; D remains ambiguous. CDR1 and CDR2 from the germline V gene are SEHNR and FQNEAQ (reference sequence). V was cut by 6 bases and J by 3 bases, with 14 bases left in between. The CDR3 extends over 14 amino acids. CDR3 in DNA: TGTGCCAGCAGAGGTGAAGGGCCAGAAGAGACCCAGTACTTC. Encoded protein: CASRGEGPEETQYF.

This clonotype showed up many times. This chain joins TRBV6-5 and TRBJ2-7; TRBD1 or TRBD2 may be the D gene (5 bases each). CDR1 is MNHEY, CDR2 SVGAGI, per germline. Between the trimmed V and J ends, which lost 8 bases and 0 bases, there was a span of 14 bases. The CDR3 is made up of 14 amino acids. For the CDR3, the DNA is TGTGCCAGCCAACGAGGGGCTACCTCCTACGAGCAGTACTTC. Protein product: CASQRGATSYEQYF.